The rows below give T cell receptor beta chains drawn from one sample of a study of chemoradiotherapy in HPV16-positive cancers. Produced via immunoSEQ multiplex PCR; TCRdb's table is partial and in-frame only. The sample has about 24,000 clones, more than 85% seen once. The sequenced sample was blood, obtained from a patient who underwent chemoradiotherapy. These receptor sequences come from a human donor with HPV-associated anogenital cancer. Each CDR3 is given with its conserved first and last residue. D genes are given only for firm matches. Size is omitted from some rows. Given values are once, few, many or a class for expanded clones.

j_gene	v_gene	abundance	d_gene	CDR3nt	CDR3aa
TRBJ2-1	TRBV6-1	.	.	TGTGCCAGCAGTGAGAGTAGTGCCGGGTTCGATGAGCAGTTCTTC	CASSESSAGFDEQFF
TRBJ2-7	TRBV2	.	TRBD2	TGTGCCAGCAAGCGGGGGCCGGGGGAGCAGTACTTC	CASKRGPGEQYF
TRBJ2-1	TRBV9	once	TRBD2	TGTGCCAGCAGCGTAGATCCCCTAGCGGGAGGTCATGAGCAGTTCTTC	CASSVDPLAGGHEQFF
TRBJ2-3	TRBV5-4	.	TRBD1	TGTGCCAGCAGTTATAGGGGGCTAACGGCAGATACGCAGTATTTT	CASSYRGLTADTQYF
TRBJ2-1	TRBV10-3	.	TRBD1	TGTGCCATCAGGGGACAGGAGACCTTCAATGAGCAGTTCTTC	CAIRGQETFNEQFF
TRBJ1-5	TRBV7-9	once	TRBD1	TGTGCCAGCAGCTTAGTGGGGACAGGGTGGCCAACTCAGCCCCAGCATTTT	CASSLVGTGWPTQPQHF
TRBJ1-5	TRBV6-5	.	.	TGTGCCAGCAGTTACTCGAATCGACAGCCCCAGCATTTT	CASSYSNRQPQHF
TRBJ1-1	TRBV18	.	.	TGTGCCAGCTCTCATGAATCGGCTTCCACTGAAGCTTTCTTT	CASSHESASTEAFF
TRBJ1-4	TRBV6-5	.	.	TGTGCCAGCAGTTACTCGGCAGGGTCGAGGGAAAAACTGTTTTTT	CASSYSAGSREKLFF
TRBJ2-7	TRBV10-1	.	.	TGCGCCAGCAGTGAGGTCTCGCAACGGCAGTACTTC	CASSEVSQRQYF
TRBJ1-1	TRBV7-8	.	.	TGTGCCAGCAGCCTTGAATACGTGAACACTGAAGCTTTCTTT	CASSLEYVNTEAFF
TRBJ2-7	TRBV19	.	TRBD2	TGTGCCAGTAGTATCGGCACTAGCGGGGGGCAGGACGAGCAGTACTTC	CASSIGTSGGQDEQYF
TRBJ1-5	TRBV5-1	.	.	TGCGCCAGCAGCTTTCAGGGGTACGATGATCAGCCCCAGCATTTT	CASSFQGYDDQPQHF
TRBJ1-1	TRBV7-2	once	.	TGTGCCAGCAGCTCAAAAGGGGACGGAAACACTGAAGCTTTCTTT	CASSSKGDGNTEAFF
TRBJ2-3	TRBV6-1	few	.	TGTGCCAGCAAACGCACCTCCACTTCCACAGATACGCAGTATTTT	CASKRTSTSTDTQYF
TRBJ1-5	TRBV19	.	TRBD1	TGTGCCACCTCGGACAGGGGTGGCAATCAGCCCCAGCATTTT	CATSDRGGNQPQHF
TRBJ2-3	TRBV18	.	TRBD2	TGTGCCAGCTCTCTGACTAGCGGGACAGATACGCAGTATTTT	CASSLTSGTDTQYF
TRBJ2-1	TRBV7-2	.	.	TGTGCCAGCAGCCCCGGACCCCCAGGCAATGAGCAGTTCTTC	CASSPGPPGNEQFF
TRBJ1-2	TRBV6-5	.	.	TGTGCCAGCAGCTCGTCGTCCCGGGGCCACTATGGCTACACCTTC	CASSSSSRGHYGYTF
TRBJ2-7	TRBV6-1	.	TRBD1	TGTGCCAGCAGTGTGGCGACAGGGGCCTACGAGCAGTACTTC	CASSVATGAYEQYF
TRBJ2-5	TRBV6-5	.	.	TGTGCCAGCCCGGTCGCACCTGAGACCCAGTACTTC	CASPVAPETQYF
TRBJ2-1	TRBV18	.	TRBD2	TGTGCCAGCTCACCAAGGGGGTTTAGCGGGGTGAGAGACAATGAGCAGTTCTTC	CASSPRGFSGVRDNEQFF
TRBJ1-1	TRBV30	.	.	TGTGCCTGGCTAAGCGCCGGTACTGAAGCTTTCTTT	CAWLSAGTEAFF
TRBJ1-4	TRBV10-3	few	TRBD1	TGTGCCGCGGGGACAGGGTTCAGGGCCTCAACTAATGAAAAACTGTTTTTT	CAAGTGFRASTNEKLFF
TRBJ1-2	TRBV7-2	once	.	TGTGCCAGCAGCACCAAGACAGGAAACTATGGCTACACCTTC	CASSTKTGNYGYTF
TRBJ2-7	TRBV5-5	.	.	TGTGCCAGCAGCTCGGGGCCAGGGTTGACCTACGAGCAGTACTTC	CASSSGPGLTYEQYF
TRBJ2-4	TRBV7-2	once	.	TGTGCCAGCAGCTTAGGTGAACACCGAGGACCCCGAGTTGACATTCAGTACTTC	CASSLGEHRGPRVDIQYF
TRBJ2-7	TRBV5-4	once	TRBD1	TGTGCCAGCAGCTCCGACAGGGGCTCCTACGAGCAGTACTTC	CASSSDRGSYEQYF
TRBJ2-7	TRBV5-1	.	.	TGCGCCAGCAGCTTGGGACAGGGACTATACGAGCAGTACTTC	CASSLGQGLYEQYF
TRBJ2-1	TRBV7-2	.	.	TGTGCCAGCAGCTTAGCTCCGTGGGGGGGGCCCTCCCTCGATGAGCAGTTCTTC	CASSLAPWGGPSLDEQFF
TRBJ1-5	TRBV5-1	.	TRBD1	TGCGCCAGCAGCTCCGGGGACAGCGAGGGGCAGCCCCAGCATTTT	CASSSGDSEGQPQHF
TRBJ1-2	TRBV18	.	TRBD1	TGTGCCAGCTCACCAGGGACAGGTAGAGCTAACTATGGCTACACCTTC	CASSPGTGRANYGYTF
TRBJ2-5	TRBV5-4	.	.	TGTGCCAGCAGCTTGGCCGGGTTGGAGACCCAGTACTTC	CASSLAGLETQYF
TRBJ2-4	TRBV23-1	.	.	TGCGCCAGCAGTCAATCGCGGGATTTAGCCAAAAACATTCAGTACTTC	CASSQSRDLAKNIQYF
TRBJ1-2	TRBV5-4	.	.	TGTGCCAGCAGCTTGGGTCAGGGAAATAGAAACTATGGCTACACCTTC	CASSLGQGNRNYGYTF
TRBJ1-6	TRBV30	.	TRBD1	TGTGCCTGGAGTCTGGAAACAGGGGTGTCACCCCTCCACTTT	CAWSLETGVSPLHF
TRBJ1-5	TRBV9	.	.	TGTGCCAGCAGCGCCGTAAGCAATCAGCCCCAGCATTTT	CASSAVSNQPQHF
TRBJ2-5	TRBV9	.	TRBD1	TGTGCCAGCAGCGTAGAGGGACAGACCTCGTGGGAGACCCAGTACTTC	CASSVEGQTSWETQYF